Listed here are 6 T cell receptor beta chains from one sample, sequenced in a study of cytomegalovirus exposure and HLA in healthy donors. Vbeta (60) and Jbeta (13) primers were used in the PCR. The repertoire was sequenced with immunoSEQ multiplex PCR; TCRdb's copy has only in-frame clones and lacks some. Of more than 100,000 clones listed, approximately 87% are singletons. Sequencing was done on a sample of PBMCs. The source of these receptors is a woman in her 30s in good health and CMV-seronegative.

The J gene is TRBJ2-7, the V gene TRBV5-4, with TRBD2 as a possible D gene (7 bases). CDR1 SGHNT and CDR2 YYREEE come from the germline V gene (reference sequence). The germline V and J ends were trimmed by 4 bases and 1 base, with 12 bases remaining between them. The CDR3 consists of 14 residues. The CDR3 coding sequence is TGTGCCAGCAGCCGGGGGGCGGGGTCCTACGAGCAGTACTTC. It is translated as CASSRGAGSYEQYF. Full variable domain (remainder filled in from reference TRBV5-4 and TRBJ2-7): ETGVTQSPTHLIKTRGQQVTLRCSSQSGHNTVSWYQQALGQGPQFIFQYYREEENGRGNFPPRFSGLQFPNYSSELNVNALELDDSALYLCASSRGAGSYEQYFGPGTRLTVT.

This chain uses TRBV6-5 with TRBJ2-3; D remains ambiguous. Trimming left V 0 bases short and J 0 bases short, with 7 bases between. Per germline, CDR1 MNHEY and CDR2 SVGAGI. This CDR3 has 15 amino acids. In DNA form, the CDR3 reads TGTGCCAGCAGTTACTCGGCGGATAGCACAGATACGCAGTATTTT. This translates into CASSYSADSTDTQYF.

The rearrangement uses TRBV2 and TRBJ2-5; 11 bases align to TRBD2. Germline-derived CDR1 and CDR2 are SNHLY and FYNNEI. V dropped 5 bases and J dropped 3; count of bases not matched to a gene: 8. The CDR3 contains 16 residues. The CDR3 reads CASSKRLAGTKETQYF. CDR3 in DNA: TGTGCCAGCAGTAAAAGACTAGCGGGAACCAAAGAGACCCAGTACTTC.

Regarding this clone: Compared with germline, one end of the junction differs, possibly owing to a read error. The chain employs TRBV11-3 and TRBJ2-7; tentatively, D is TRBD1 (5 bases). The CDR3 loop spans 12 amino acids. The V gene's germline CDR1 is SGHNT and CDR2 YENEEA. The CDR3 region has the DNA TGTGTCAGCAGCTCTCAGGGCTACGAGCAGTACTTC. Translating gives CVSSSQGYEQYF.

The V and J genes are TRBV27 and TRBJ2-1; 7 bases are a match to TRBD1. The CDR3 sequence is 14 residues long. Germline V CDR1 and CDR2: MNHEY, SMNVEV (reference sequence). The V gene end was trimmed by 5 bases and the J gene end by 9 bases; junction bases not matched to a gene: 10. Here the CDR3 reads CASSTSQGWSEQFF. CDR3 nucleotides: TGTGCCAGCAGTACTTCACAGGGGTGGAGTGAGCAGTTCTTC.

The sample holds a few counts of this clone. The CDR3 coding sequence is TGCGCCAGCAGCCGCGGCTGGAGGAGCTCCTACAATGAGCAGTTCTTC. Encoded protein: CASSRGWRSSYNEQFF. The gene calls are TRBV4-1 and TRBJ2-1; D perhaps matches TRBD2 (5 bases). This CDR3 is built from 16 residues. With 4 bases removed from V and 0 bases from J, the gap between germline ends came to 13 bases. Germline V gene data show CDR1 as MGHRA and CDR2 as YSYEKL.